Sequencing of this T cell receptor beta chain was carried out in a study of blood T cell repertoires in COVID-19. The J segment lost 6 bases and the V segment lost 1 base, leaving 4 bases of the junction unmatched. Germline V gene lookup returns CDR1 MGHRA and CDR2 YSYEKL. This CDR3 region has 15 residues. The protocol was immunoSEQ multiplex PCR, while the TCRdb copy is restricted to in-frame clones and leaves out a portion. Of around 130,000 clones in the sample, about 80% were seen once. The source material was peripheral blood. This chain connects TRBV4-1 to TRBJ1-4, with 8 bases aligning to TRBD1. This TCR derives from an older woman with acute or convalescent COVID-19. The CDR3 sequence: CASSQGQGYDEKLFF. In DNA form, the CDR3 reads TGCGCCAGCAGCCAAGGACAGGGGTACGATGAAAAACTGTTTTTT.